This T cell receptor (beta chain) was found in a study of human T cells and chemical hapten exposure. Each CDR3 protein is one row after TCRdb ran MiXCR on the RACE reads. The table shows some 91,000 distinct CDR3 sequences, with over 10% occurring only once. CDR3 length: 15 amino acids. The ends lost 0 bases at V and 10 bases at J; junction bases unmatched: 7. The V gene's germline CDR1 is MNHNY and CDR2 SVGAGI (reference sequence). Described time point: patch test 1, 2 weeks after DPC sensitization. Treatment here: therapeutic diphenylcyclopropenone sensitization with weekly scalp DPC. This clonotype has more than one count but fewer than ten.

This specimen consisted of whole blood, obtained in connection with sensitization to the hapten diphenylcyclopropenone (DPC). The receptor's source is a woman aged 40 to 50 with alopecia areata. Some clones in this sample may be carry-over from other donors' samples. The chain couples TRBV6-6 to TRBJ2-1, with 9 bases fitting TRBD2. The CDR3 bases are TGTGCCAGCAGTTACTCAAGGACTAGCGTCGGGGAGCAGTTCTTC. Translated, it gives CASSYSRTSVGEQFF.